This T cell receptor (beta chain) is from a study of human T cells and chemical hapten exposure. Study context: From small differences in pooled library volume came most of the variation in per-sample TCR yields.

From whole blood left unfractionated, total RNA was extracted. This clonotype was recorded a few times. The target antigen is unknown. Study-level points and caveats: The number of TCRs over 1 in 1000 frequency stayed unchanged after DPC.

V was cut by 2 bases and J by 13 bases, with 17 bases left in between. Per germline, CDR1 SGHNT and CDR2 YYREEE (reference sequence). The length of the CDR3 is 13 residues. Unique molecular identifiers were linked by the library to individual cDNA molecules. In the original processing: Sampled TCR counts reached a median of approximately 94,000 per sample, with values ranging from roughly 20,000 to 700,000. TCRdb called the 5' RACE reads again in MiXCR, with one record for every CDR3 protein. None of the V and J calls come from the authors' own analysis; TCRdb made them. The data show 120,000 to 150,000 distinct CDR3 sequences, with 4.1% seen just once and 1.3% to 1.5% held by the top ten.

The V call is TRBV5-4, the J call TRBJ2-3; D perhaps matches TRBD1 (6 bases). The source is a female donor in good health. CDR3 region: CASSFEATGDKYF. In DNA form, the CDR3 reads TGTGCCAGCAGCTTTGAGGCGACAGGAGATAAGTATTTT.